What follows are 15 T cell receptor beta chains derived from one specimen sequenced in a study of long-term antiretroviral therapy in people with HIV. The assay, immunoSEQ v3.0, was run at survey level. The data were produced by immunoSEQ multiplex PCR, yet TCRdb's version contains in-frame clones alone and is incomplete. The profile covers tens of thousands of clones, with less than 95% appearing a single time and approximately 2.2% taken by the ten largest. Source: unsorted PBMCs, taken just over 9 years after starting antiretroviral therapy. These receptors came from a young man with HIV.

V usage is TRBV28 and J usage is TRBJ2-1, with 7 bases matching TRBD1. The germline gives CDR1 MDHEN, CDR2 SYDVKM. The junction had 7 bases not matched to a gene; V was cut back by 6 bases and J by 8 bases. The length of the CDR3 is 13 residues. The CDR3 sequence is CASRRTGSDEQFF. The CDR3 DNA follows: TGTGCCAGCAGACGGACAGGATCGGATGAGCAGTTCTTC.

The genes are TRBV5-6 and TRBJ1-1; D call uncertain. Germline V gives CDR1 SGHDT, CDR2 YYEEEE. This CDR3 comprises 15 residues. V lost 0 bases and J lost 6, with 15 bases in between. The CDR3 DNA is TGTGCCAGCAGCTTGGGGTTGTCAGAGGGAGCTGAAGCTTTCTTT. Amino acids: CASSLGLSEGAEAFF.

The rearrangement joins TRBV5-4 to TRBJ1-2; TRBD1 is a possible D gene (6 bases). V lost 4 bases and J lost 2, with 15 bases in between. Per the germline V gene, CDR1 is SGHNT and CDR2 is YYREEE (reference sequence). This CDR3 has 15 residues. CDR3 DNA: TGTGCCAGCAGCCTCCCCTCCACAGGGAACTATGGCTACACCTTC. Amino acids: CASSLPSTGNYGYTF.

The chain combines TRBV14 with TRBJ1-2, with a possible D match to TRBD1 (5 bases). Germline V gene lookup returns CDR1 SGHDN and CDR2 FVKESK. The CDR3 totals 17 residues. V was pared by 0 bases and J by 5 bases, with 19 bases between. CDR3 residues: CASSQEEEGLTGYGYTF. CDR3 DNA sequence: TGTGCCAGCAGCCAAGAGGAAGAGGGGTTGACCGGGTATGGCTACACCTTC.

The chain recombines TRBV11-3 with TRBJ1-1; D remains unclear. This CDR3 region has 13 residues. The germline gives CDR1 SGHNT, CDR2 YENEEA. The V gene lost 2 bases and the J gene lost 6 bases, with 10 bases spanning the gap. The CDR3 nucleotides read TGTGCCAGCAGCTTATCGGTTGGCGCTGAAGCTTTCTTT. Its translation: CASSLSVGAEAFF.

CDR3 nucleotide sequence: TGTGCCAGCTCCCTACCGGGACAGGGGAATGAAAAACTGTTTTTT. It codes for CASSLPGQGNEKLFF. V usage is TRBV18 and J usage is TRBJ1-4, with TRBD1 matching 10 bases. The CDR3 covers 15 residues. With 6 bases clipped from V and 5 bases from J, the junction kept 6 bases outside the gene matches. Looked up from germline, CDR1 is KGHSH and CDR2 is LQKENI.

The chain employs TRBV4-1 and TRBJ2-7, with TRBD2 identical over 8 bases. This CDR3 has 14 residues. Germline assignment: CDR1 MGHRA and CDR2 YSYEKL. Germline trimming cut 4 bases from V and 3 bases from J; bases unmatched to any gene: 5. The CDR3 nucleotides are TGCGCCAGCAGCCCCGGTAGCGGGGACTACGAGCAGTACTTC. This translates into CASSPGSGDYEQYF.

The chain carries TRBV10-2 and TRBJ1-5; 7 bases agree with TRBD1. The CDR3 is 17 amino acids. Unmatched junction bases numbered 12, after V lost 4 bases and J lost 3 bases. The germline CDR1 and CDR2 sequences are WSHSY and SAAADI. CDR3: CASSASRDRMNNQPQHF. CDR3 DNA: TGCGCCAGCAGTGCATCCCGGGACAGAATGAACAATCAGCCCCAGCATTTT.

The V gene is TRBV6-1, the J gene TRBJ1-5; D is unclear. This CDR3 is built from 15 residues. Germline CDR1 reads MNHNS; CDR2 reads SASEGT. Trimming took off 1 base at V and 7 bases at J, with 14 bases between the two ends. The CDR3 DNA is TGTGCCAGCAGTGAAGTGGGTCGGGTAATCCAGCCCCAGCATTTT. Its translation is CASSEVGRVIQPQHF.

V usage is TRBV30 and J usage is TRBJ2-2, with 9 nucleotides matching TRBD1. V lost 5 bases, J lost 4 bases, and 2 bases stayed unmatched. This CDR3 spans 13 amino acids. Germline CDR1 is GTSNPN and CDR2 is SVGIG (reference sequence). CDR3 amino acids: CAWGQGITGELFF. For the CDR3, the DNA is TGTGCCTGGGGACAGGGGATCACCGGGGAGCTGTTTTTT.

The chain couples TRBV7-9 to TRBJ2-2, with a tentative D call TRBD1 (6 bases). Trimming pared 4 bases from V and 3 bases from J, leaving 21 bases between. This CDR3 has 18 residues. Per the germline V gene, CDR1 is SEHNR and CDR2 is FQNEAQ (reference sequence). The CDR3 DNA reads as TGTGCCAGCAGCTCACAGGGTCCCTCTATGGAGGACACCGGGGAGCTGTTTTTT. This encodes CASSSQGPSMEDTGELFF.

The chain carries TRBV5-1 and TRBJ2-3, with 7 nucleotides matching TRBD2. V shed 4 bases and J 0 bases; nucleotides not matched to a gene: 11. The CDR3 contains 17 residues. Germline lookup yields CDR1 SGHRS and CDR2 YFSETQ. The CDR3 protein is CASSTWGGDRSTDTQYF. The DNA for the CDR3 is TGCGCCAGCAGCACTTGGGGGGGGGACCGTAGCACAGATACGCAGTATTTT.

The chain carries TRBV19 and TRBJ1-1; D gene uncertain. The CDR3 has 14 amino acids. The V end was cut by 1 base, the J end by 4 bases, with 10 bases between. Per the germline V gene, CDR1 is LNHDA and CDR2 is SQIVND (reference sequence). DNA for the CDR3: TGTGCCAGTAGTATAGTCAGGCCGGGCACTGAAGCTTTCTTT. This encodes CASSIVRPGTEAFF.

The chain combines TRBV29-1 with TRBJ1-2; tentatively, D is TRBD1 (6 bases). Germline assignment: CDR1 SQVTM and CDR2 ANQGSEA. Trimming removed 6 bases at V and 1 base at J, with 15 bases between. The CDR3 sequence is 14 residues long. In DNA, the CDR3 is TGCAGCGTCGAGGTGGACAGATTTAACTATGGCTACACCTTC. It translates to CSVEVDRFNYGYTF.

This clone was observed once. The CDR3 DNA sequence: TGTGCCAGCAGCTTACGGGGGAGCACAGATACGCAGTATTTT. Its translation is CASSLRGSTDTQYF. The gene calls are TRBV7-2 and TRBJ2-3, with TRBD2 as a possible D gene (6 bases). CDR3 size: 14 residues. Trimming removed 2 bases at V and 0 bases at J, with 6 bases between. Looked up from germline, CDR1 is SGHTA and CDR2 is FQGNSA. The variable domain in full, completed from reference TRBV7-2 and TRBJ2-3, reads GAGVSQSPSNKVTEKGKDVELRCDPISGHTALYWYRQSLGQGLEFLIYFQGNSAPDKSGLPSDRFSAERTGGSVSTLTIQRTQQEDSAVYLCASSLRGSTDTQYFGPGTRLTVL.